The 8 T cell receptor beta chains listed next were all sequenced from one sample in a study of blood T cell repertoires in COVID-19. Data came from immunoSEQ multiplex PCR; TCRdb stores just in-frame clones and leaves some out. This table holds over 100,000 clones, about 90% found once. The sequenced sample was peripheral blood. These receptors were taken from a woman aged 50 to 60 with COVID-19, enrolled during active disease.

A remark on this clone: This sample also contains other DNA sequences that code for the same CDR3. This chain connects TRBV10-3 to TRBJ2-1; D remains unclear. Germline CDR1 reads ENHRY; CDR2 reads SYGVKD. The CDR3 is made up of 14 amino acids. With 4 bases removed from V and 12 bases from J, the gap between germline ends came to 19 bases. CDR3 sequence: CAISGTELRFGQFF. The CDR3 region has the DNA TGTGCCATCAGTGGTACGGAACTACGGTTTGGGCAGTTCTTC.

The chain has TRBV29-1 and TRBJ1-2, with a weak D call TRBD1 (6 bases). The CDR3 is made up of 12 amino acids. The V gene lost 4 bases and the J gene lost 4 bases, with 10 bases spanning the gap. The germline gives CDR1 SQVTM, CDR2 ANQGSEA. CDR3 nucleotides: TGCAGCGTTGCGGACAGCCCCTATGGCTACACCTTC. This gives the protein CSVADSPYGYTF.

The rearrangement links TRBV12-2 to TRBJ1-5. TRBV12-2 is a pseudogene segment. This CDR3 is built from 11 residues. The CDR3 DNA reads TGTGCAAGTCGCTCCGATCAGCCCCAGCATTTT. Translating gives CASRSDQPQHF.

This rearrangement joins TRBV7-6 to TRBJ1-6; 9 bases are shared with TRBD1. The ends lost 5 bases at V and 0 bases at J; junction bases unmatched: 5. Germline-derived CDR1 and CDR2 are SGHVS and FNYEAQ. CDR3 length equals 17 residues. The CDR3 reads CASSPGQGSSYNSPLHF. For the CDR3, the DNA is TGTGCCAGCAGCCCCGGACAGGGGAGCTCCTATAATTCACCCCTCCACTTT.

V and J are TRBV5-1 and TRBJ1-2; TRBD1 aligns across 7 bases. Looked up from germline, CDR1 is SGHRS and CDR2 is YFSETQ. The V and J ends lost 1 base and 0 bases, in that order; junction bases with no gene match: 3. This CDR3 spans 15 amino acids. CDR3 protein: CASSLTGEPNYGYTF. For the CDR3, the DNA is TGCGCCAGCAGCTTGACAGGGGAACCTAACTATGGCTACACCTTC.

The chain couples TRBV30 to TRBJ1-2, with 8 bases matching TRBD1. CDR3 length equals 16 residues. Germline assignment: CDR1 GTSNPN and CDR2 SVGIG (reference sequence). V lost 0 bases and J lost 4; bases outside the gene matches: 10. The CDR3 region has the DNA TGTGCCTGGAGTGTACGGTCGACAGGGGTTGGCTATGGCTACACCTTC. It encodes CAWSVRSTGVGYGYTF.

The J gene is TRBJ2-3, the V gene TRBV15, with 8 positions matching TRBD2. Per the germline V gene, CDR1 is LNHNV and CDR2 is YYDKDF (reference sequence). The CDR3 covers 16 residues. The trim removed 3 bases at V and 1 base at J, leaving 6 bases unmatched. The CDR3 loop is CATSRDGSGGTDTQYF. Written as DNA, the CDR3 is TGTGCCACCAGCAGGGATGGTAGCGGGGGCACAGATACGCAGTATTTT.

CDR3: CASSPPTGTGGYGYTF. The CDR3 DNA is TGTGCCAGCAGTCCACCAACAGGGACAGGGGGCTATGGCTACACCTTC. The chain couples TRBV28 to TRBJ1-2; 11 bases agree with TRBD1. In germline, CDR1 is MDHEN, CDR2 SYDVKM. V trimming: 5 bases; J trimming: 4 bases; junction bases outside the gene matches: 9. CDR3 size: 16 residues.